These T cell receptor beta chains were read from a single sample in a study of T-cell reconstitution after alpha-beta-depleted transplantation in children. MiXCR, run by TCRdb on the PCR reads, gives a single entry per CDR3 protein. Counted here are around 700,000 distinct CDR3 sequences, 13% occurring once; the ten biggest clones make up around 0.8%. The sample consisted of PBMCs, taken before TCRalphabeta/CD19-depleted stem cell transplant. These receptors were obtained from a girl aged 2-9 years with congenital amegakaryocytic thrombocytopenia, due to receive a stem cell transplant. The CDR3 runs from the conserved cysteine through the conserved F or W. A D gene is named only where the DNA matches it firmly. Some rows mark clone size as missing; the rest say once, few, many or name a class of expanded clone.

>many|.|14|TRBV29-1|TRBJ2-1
TGCAGCGTTGAAGGGCGGGATGAGGGAAATGAGCAGTTCTTC
CSVEGRDEGNEQFF
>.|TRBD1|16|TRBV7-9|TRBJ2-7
TGTGCCAGCAGCTATTCCGGGACAGGATTATCCTACGAGCAGTACTTC
CASSYSGTGLSYEQYF
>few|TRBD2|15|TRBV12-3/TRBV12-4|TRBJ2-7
TGTGCCAGCAGCCGGGGACTAGAGAGCTCCTACGAGCAGTACTTC
CASSRGLESSYEQYF
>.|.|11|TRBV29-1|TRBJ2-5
TGCAGCGTGGTCAGACAAGAGACCCAGTACTTC
CSVVRQETQYF
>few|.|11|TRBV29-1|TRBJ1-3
TGCAGCGTTGTGTGGGGGAACACCATATATTTT
CSVVWGNTIYF
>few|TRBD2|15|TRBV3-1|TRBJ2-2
TGTGCCAGCAGCCCCGGACTAGCAGGGGCCGGGGAGCTGTTTTTT
CASSPGLAGAGELFF
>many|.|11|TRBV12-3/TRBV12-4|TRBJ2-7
TGTGCCAGCAGTTTTAGGAGCCAGCAGTACTTC
CASSFRSQQYF
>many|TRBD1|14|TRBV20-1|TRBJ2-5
TGCAGTGCAAGTGACAGGGGATTAGAAGAGACCCAGTACTTC
CSASDRGLEETQYF
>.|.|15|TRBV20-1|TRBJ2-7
TGCAGTGCAGAGCCGAGACACATTACGTCGGCCAAGCAGTACTTC
CSAEPRHITSAKQYF
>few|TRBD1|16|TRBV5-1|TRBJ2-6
TGCGCCAGCAGTAGGACAGGGGGCGCTGGGGCCAACGTCCTGACTTTC
CASSRTGGAGANVLTF
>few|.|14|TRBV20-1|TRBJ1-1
TGCAGTGCCAAACGGGGGGCAGGAAGCACTGAAGCTTTCTTT
CSAKRGAGSTEAFF
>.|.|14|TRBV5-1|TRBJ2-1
TGCGCCAGCAGCTTGATGTCTACTTACAATGAGCAGTTCTTC
CASSLMSTYNEQFF
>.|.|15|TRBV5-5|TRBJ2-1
TGTGCCAGCAGCTTGGTAGCAGGGAAGGACAATGAGCAGTTCTTC
CASSLVAGKDNEQFF
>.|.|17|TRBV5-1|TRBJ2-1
TGCGCCAGCAGCTTGTGGGGAGGGGGCGCGTCCTACAATGAGCAGTTCTTC
CASSLWGGGASYNEQFF
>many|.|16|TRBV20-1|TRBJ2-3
TGCAGTGCTAGGGGGGAACGGGAGAAGATCCCAGATACGCAGTATTTT
CSARGEREKIPDTQYF
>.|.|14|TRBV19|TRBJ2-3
TGTGCCAGTAGGCGCCTAGCGACCGAGGATACGCAGTATTTT
CASRRLATEDTQYF
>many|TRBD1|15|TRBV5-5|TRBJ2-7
TGTGCCAGCAGCTGGTCCGGGACAGGGTCCTACGAGCAGTACTTC
CASSWSGTGSYEQYF
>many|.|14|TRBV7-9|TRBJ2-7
TGTGCCAGCAGCTTAAGGCGGGAACCCTACGAGCAGTACTTC
CASSLRREPYEQYF
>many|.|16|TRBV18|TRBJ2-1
TGTGCCAGCTCACCACCGCCCGCGTCCACCTACAATGAGCAGTTCTTC
CASSPPPASTYNEQFF
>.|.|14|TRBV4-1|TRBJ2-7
TGCGCCAGCAGCCTTGACAGGCAGACCTACGAGCAGTACTTC
CASSLDRQTYEQYF
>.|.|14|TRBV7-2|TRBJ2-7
TGTGCCAGCAGCTCACGATCGGTTACCTACGAGCAGTACTTC
CASSSRSVTYEQYF
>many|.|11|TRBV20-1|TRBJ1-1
TGCAGTGCCCTCAGAAACACTGAAGCTTTCTTT
CSALRNTEAFF
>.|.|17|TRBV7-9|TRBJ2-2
TGTGCCAGCAGCTCCACACGGACAGTCTCCGGCACCGGGGAGCTGTTTTTT
CASSSTRTVSGTGELFF